These T cell receptor beta chains were read from a single sample in a study of T cells after yellow fever vaccination. TCRdb itself ran the 5' RACE reads through MiXCR, one entry per CDR3 protein. Of under 400,000 distinct CDR3 sequences in the sample, around a tenth are singletons; the top ten hold about 17%. Material: PBMCs, obtained on the day of the first yellow fever vaccination. These receptors all stem from a man between 18 and 35 years old who received the YFV17D yellow fever vaccine. CDR3s include the opening cysteine and the closing phenylalanine or tryptophan. D genes are given only for firm matches. Not all rows give a size; the values are once, few, many and, for expanded clones, a class.

abundance	v_gene	j_gene	d_gene	CDR3nt	CDR3aa
few	TRBV9	TRBJ2-5	-	TGTGCCAGCAGCGTAGGGAGGGGCCGGGAGACCCAGTACTTC	CASSVGRGRETQYF
-	TRBV6-2/TRBV6-3	TRBJ2-1	TRBD2	TGTGCCAGCAGTTACTCGACGGCTAGCGGGGACCGCTACAATGAGCAGTTCTTC	CASSYSTASGDRYNEQFF
few	TRBV7-9	TRBJ2-1	-	TGTGCCAGCACGGACAGCAACTACAATGAGCAGTTCTTC	CASTDSNYNEQFF
few	TRBV5-1	TRBJ2-5	-	TGCGCCAGCAGCTCGAACCCCGGGACTGGGGGGGAGACCCAGTACTTC	CASSSNPGTGGETQYF
-	TRBV29-1	TRBJ2-3	-	TGCAGCGTTGATGGAAGACGTACGCAGTATTTT	CSVDGRRTQYF
-	TRBV6-2/TRBV6-3	TRBJ2-2	-	TGTGCCAGCAGTTATTTGGACACTAGGAACACCGGGGAGCTGTTTTTT	CASSYLDTRNTGELFF
-	TRBV7-2	TRBJ1-6	-	TGTGCCAGCAGCCCCGTGGGAGCTACGAACAATAATTCACCCCTCCACTTT	CASSPVGATNNNSPLHF
-	TRBV19	TRBJ1-4	TRBD1	TGTGCCAGTAGTACGTCGACAGGGGGACGCGCAACTAATGAAAAACTGTTTTTT	CASSTSTGGRATNEKLFF
-	TRBV12-3/TRBV12-4	TRBJ2-5	-	TGTGCCAGCAGTTTCAATGGGGGACAAGAGACCCAGTACTTC	CASSFNGGQETQYF
-	TRBV28	TRBJ2-2	-	TGTGCCAGCAGTTTATCATCCGGGGAGCTGTTTTTT	CASSLSSGELFF
many	TRBV20-1	TRBJ2-1	TRBD2	TGCAGTGCCCCCGAAGGGACTAGGGGGAGACGAGAGCAGTTCTTC	CSAPEGTRGRREQFF
-	TRBV24-1	TRBJ1-5	-	TGTGCCACCAGTGATCACAGCTTGACTCAGCCCCAGCATTTT	CATSDHSLTQPQHF
few	TRBV5-4	TRBJ2-4	TRBD2	TGTGCCAGCAGCTGGGACTACAAAAACATTCAGTACTTC	CASSWDYKNIQYF
-	TRBV12-3/TRBV12-4	TRBJ1-1	-	TGTGCCAGCAGTTCTGGACAGACCCCGAACACTGAAGCTTTCTTT	CASSSGQTPNTEAFF
few	TRBV7-3	TRBJ2-1	TRBD2	TGTGCCAGCAGCTCGACTAGCGGATCATCCTACAATGAGCAGTTCTTC	CASSSTSGSSYNEQFF
-	TRBV20-1	TRBJ2-5	TRBD2	TGCAGTGCGCCCTTAGCGGGCCTCCAAGAGACCCAGTACTTC	CSAPLAGLQETQYF
-	TRBV4-2	TRBJ2-7	-	TGTGCCAGCAGCCAAGATGGACCTGAGCAGTACTTC	CASSQDGPEQYF
few	TRBV4-3	TRBJ2-3	TRBD2	TGCGCCAGCAGCCAAGAGGGAGGACTAGCGGGGGATACGCAGTATTTT	CASSQEGGLAGDTQYF
-	TRBV20-1	TRBJ2-3	-	TGCAGTGGTGGTAGCGGTGTTACCACAGATACGCAGTATTTT	CSGGSGVTTDTQYF
few	TRBV7-2	TRBJ2-5	-	TGTGCCAGCAGCTTAATGGGCAGCCCAGGGGAGGAGACCCAGTACTTC	CASSLMGSPGEETQYF
many	TRBV12-3/TRBV12-4	TRBJ2-7	TRBD1	TGTGCCAGCAGTCCGGGACAGAGCATACCCGGTAACTACGAGCAGTACTTC	CASSPGQSIPGNYEQYF
-	TRBV5-1	TRBJ1-5	-	TGCGCCAGCAGCTTCCGGGAAGGGCAGCCCCAGCATTTT	CASSFREGQPQHF
many	TRBV6-6	TRBJ1-1	-	TGTGCCAGCAGTACAGGTAACACTGAAGCTTTCTTT	CASSTGNTEAFF
few	TRBV7-8	TRBJ2-1	-	TGTGCCAGCAGCTGGGAACGGGAGCAGTTCTTC	CASSWEREQFF
few	TRBV5-1	TRBJ2-5	TRBD2	TGCGCCAGCAGCTCGGGACTAGCGGGGGCGACTGTGGAGACCCAGTACTTC	CASSSGLAGATVETQYF
few	TRBV7-3	TRBJ2-1	TRBD2	TGTGCCAGCAGGGCGGGGGGAACCCTCTACAATGAGCAGTTCTTC	CASRAGGTLYNEQFF
few	TRBV29-1	TRBJ1-1	-	TGCAGCGTTGACAGGCGGATGAACACTGAAGCTTTCTTT	CSVDRRMNTEAFF
-	TRBV5-1	TRBJ2-5	TRBD2	TGCGCCAGCAGGCCCGGCGGGGGACGAGGAGAGACCCAGTACTTC	CASRPGGGRGETQYF
few	TRBV7-7	TRBJ2-5	-	TGTGCTAGCAGCGAACGAGCTTTGGGGACCCAGTACTTC	CASSERALGTQYF
-	TRBV28	TRBJ1-1	-	TGTGCCAGCAGTTCCAGCAAAGCTTTCTTT	CASSSSKAFF
-	TRBV20-1	TRBJ2-3	-	TGCAGTGCACGGGACGCTGCCATTGGTACAGATACGCAGTATTTT	CSARDAAIGTDTQYF
-	TRBV2	TRBJ2-4	TRBD1	TGTGCCAGCAGTGGGCTAGGGGGCCGAGCCAAAAACATTCAGTACTTC	CASSGLGGRAKNIQYF
few	TRBV5-6	TRBJ1-1	-	TGTGCCAGCAGCTCCGGGGCAGAAAACACTGAAGCTTTCTTT	CASSSGAENTEAFF
few	TRBV5-1	TRBJ2-7	TRBD1	TGCGCCAGCAGCTTGGCCCCGGGACAGAACTACGAGCAGTACTTC	CASSLAPGQNYEQYF
-	TRBV21-1	TRBJ1-5	-	TGTGCCAGCACCCTAAGCGGACAGGGGTGCAATCAGCCCCAGCATTTT	CASTLSGQGCNQPQHF
few	TRBV6-2/TRBV6-3	TRBJ2-3	-	TGTGCCAGCAGTTACAAGGCACTTGGAGCCACAGATACGCAGTATTTT	CASSYKALGATDTQYF
-	TRBV7-2	TRBJ2-7	-	TGTGCCAGCAGAACCGGGACGTCGGGTTCCTACGAGCAGTACTTC	CASRTGTSGSYEQYF
few	TRBV29-1	TRBJ2-5	-	TGCAGCGTTGTACCAACCTTGGAGACCCAGTACTTC	CSVVPTLETQYF
-	TRBV6-1	TRBJ2-5	-	TGTGCCAGCAGCCTTGTGGACAGCTACCAAGAGACCCAGTACTTC	CASSLVDSYQETQYF
-	TRBV11-2	TRBJ2-1	TRBD2	TGTGCCAGCAGCTGGCCCTTGGGGGGGAGCGTTGCGGGCAGTGAGCAGTTCTTC	CASSWPLGGSVAGSEQFF
-	TRBV18	TRBJ2-1	TRBD1	TGTGCCAGCTCGCACGAGCAGGGGGCCTGGGGCGCTGAGCAGTTCTTC	CASSHEQGAWGAEQFF
-	TRBV20-1	TRBJ2-1	-	TGCAGTGCTAGAGATCGTCGGTACTCCTACAATGAGCAGTTCTTC	CSARDRRYSYNEQFF
-	TRBV9	TRBJ2-5	TRBD2	TGTGCCAGCAGCGTAGCTGGCGGGGGGTTCCAAGAGACCCAGTACTTC	CASSVAGGGFQETQYF
-	TRBV7-2	TRBJ2-7	-	TGTGCCAGCAGCTTCTTTCCGGGCGACTACGAGCAGTACTTC	CASSFFPGDYEQYF